These 17 T cell receptor beta chains share one sample of origin, sequenced in a study of shared clonotypes between healthy human individuals. Sequencing was performed with immunoSEQ multiplex PCR; in TCRdb, only in-frame clones are kept and a portion is missing. The table has about 1.1 million clones, approximately 77% seen once. Material for sequencing was memory CD4+ T cells from PBMCs. Indicated subset: CD45RA-negative fraction. Receptors were obtained from a man between 18 and 35 years old in good health. Some clones in this sample may be carry-over from other donors' samples.

This clone turned up a few times. The chain is built from TRBV18 and TRBJ1-2, with no clear D. Per the germline V gene, CDR1 is KGHSH and CDR2 is LQKENI. This CDR3 is 13 amino acids long. V lost 1 base to trimming and J lost 2 bases, with 5 bases between them. The CDR3 spells CASSPRSNYGYTF. DNA for the CDR3: TGTGCCAGCTCACCACGTTCCAACTATGGCTACACCTTC.

The chain recombines TRBV19 with TRBJ1-2; 8 nucleotides align to TRBD1. There are 13 residues in the CDR3. Germline CDR1 reads LNHDA; CDR2 reads SQIVND (reference sequence). V was pared by 8 bases and J by 8 bases, with 10 bases of the junction left unmatched. CDR3 sequence: CASGDRGSRGYTF. The CDR3, as DNA: TGTGCCAGTGGTGACAGGGGTTCCAGGGGCTACACCTTC.

This chain uses TRBV29-1 with TRBJ2-6; D not resolved. CDR1 SQVTM and CDR2 ANQGSEA come from the germline V gene. Trimming took off 6 bases at V and 0 bases at J, with 15 bases between the two ends. This CDR3 has 16 residues. In DNA form, the CDR3 reads TGCAGCGTCACCGGGTCCTACCGCTCTGGGGCCAACGTCCTGACTTTC. This gives the protein CSVTGSYRSGANVLTF.

The V and J genes are TRBV2 and TRBJ2-1; TRBD2 aligns across 12 bases. The ends lost 6 bases at V and 7 bases at J; junction bases unmatched: 4. CDR3 size: 14 residues. CDR1 and CDR2 from the germline V gene are SNHLY and FYNNEI. Written as DNA, the CDR3 is TGTGCCAGCAGCGGGACTAGCGGGTTGAATGAGCAGTTCTTC. Protein product: CASSGTSGLNEQFF.

Concerning this clone: The junction departs from the called germline gene at one end, perhaps through a read error. This chain links TRBV7-2 with TRBJ2-5; maybe TRBD1 (6 bases). Germline V lookup: CDR1 SGHTA, CDR2 FQGNSA. This CDR3 contains 15 residues. The CDR3 DNA reads TGTGCCAGCAGGACCACAGGGTCCTCCGGGGAGATCCAGTACTTC. Translation: CASRTTGSSGEIQYF. The whole variable domain, remainder taken from reference TRBV7-2 and TRBJ2-5, is GAGVSQSPSNKVTEKGKDVELRCDPISGHTALYWYRQSLGQGLEFLIYFQGNSAPDKSGLPSDRFSAERTGGSVSTLTIQRTQQEDSAVYLCASRTTGSSGEIQYFGPGTRLLVL.

This chain joins TRBV28 and TRBJ1-1; 10 nucleotides match TRBD1. Germline CDR1 MDHEN, CDR2 SYDVKM. The trim removed 5 bases at V and 5 bases at J, leaving 8 bases unmatched. The CDR3 spans 15 residues. The CDR3 DNA is TGTGCCAGCAGTCCGACAGGGGGCTGGGATACTGAAGCTTTCTTT. This sequence encodes CASSPTGGWDTEAFF.

J is TRBJ2-6 and V is TRBV4-3; D remains ambiguous. CDR3 length: 16 amino acids. Between the trimmed V and J ends, which lost 1 base and 1 base, there was a span of 8 bases. The germline V gene encodes CDR1 LGHNA and CDR2 YSLEER. In DNA form, the CDR3 reads TGCGCCAGCAGCCAAGGGCAGAATTCTGGGGCCAACGTCCTGACTTTC. Translation gives CASSQGQNSGANVLTF.

The chain employs TRBV6-1 and TRBJ1-5; D remains ambiguous. V lost 1 base and J 7 bases, leaving 8 bases between the germline ends. This CDR3 contains 13 residues. CDR1 MNHNS and CDR2 SASEGT come from the germline V gene. For the CDR3, the DNA is TGTGCCAGCAGTGAAGTAGTGCGCCAGCCCCAGCATTTT. This encodes CASSEVVRQPQHF.

The V gene is TRBV6-1, the J gene TRBJ2-7; TRBD2 matches 7 bases. Germline V gene data show CDR1 as MNHNS and CDR2 as SASEGT. This CDR3 is 15 amino acids long. J was trimmed by 6 bases and V by 0 bases; bases with no gene match: 8. CDR3 sequence: CASSEALSGGFEQYF. As DNA, the CDR3 is TGTGCCAGCAGTGAAGCCCTTTCGGGAGGTTTCGAGCAGTACTTC.

V gene TRBV7-2 combines with J gene TRBJ1-4, with 10 bases aligning to TRBD1. Germline lookup yields CDR1 SGHTA and CDR2 FQGNSA. The CDR3 extends over 14 amino acids. V shed 4 bases, J shed 6 bases, and the junction held 2 bases outside the gene matches. The CDR3 DNA reads TGTGCCAGCAGCTCGGACAGGGGGGATGAAAAACTGTTTTTT. This translates into CASSSDRGDEKLFF.

As for this clone: Given a far larger clone just one base away, this is likely a sequencing read error. This rearrangement joins TRBV5-1 to TRBJ1-2; D is unclear. Germline values: CDR1 SGHRS, CDR2 YFSETQ. Trimming stripped 1 base from V and 4 bases from J, with 8 bases between. CDR3 length: 13 amino acids. CDR3 protein: CASSLSEIYGYTF. The DNA for the CDR3 is TGCGCCAGCAGCTTGTCAGAGATCTATGGCTACACCTTC.

The V gene is TRBV6-1, the J gene TRBJ1-5; no reliable D call. Between the trimmed V and J ends, which lost 7 bases and 5 bases, there was a span of 12 bases. This CDR3 spans 13 amino acids. The V gene's germline CDR1 is MNHNS and CDR2 SASEGT. This chain's CDR3 is CASIDTGHQPQHF. In DNA form, the CDR3 reads TGTGCCAGCATCGACACCGGGCATCAGCCCCAGCATTTT.

This clone was seen a few times. V gene TRBV6-1 combines with J gene TRBJ2-7; a weak D match, TRBD1 (5 bases). The CDR3 loop spans 13 amino acids. Germline-derived CDR1 and CDR2 are MNHNS and SASEGT. Trimming removed 3 bases at V and 3 bases at J, with 9 bases between. CDR3 sequence (DNA): TGTGCCAGCAGTGATATGACAGTCTACGAGCAGTACTTC. It translates to CASSDMTVYEQYF.

The chain has TRBV2 and TRBJ1-4; 10 nucleotides match TRBD1. This CDR3 has 14 amino acids. The germline V gene encodes CDR1 SNHLY and CDR2 FYNNEI. J lost 8 bases, V lost 5 bases, and 5 bases had no gene match. CDR3 residues: CASSSGTGVEKLFF. Written as DNA, the CDR3 is TGTGCCAGCAGTTCCGGGACAGGGGTGGAAAAACTGTTTTTT.

V gene TRBV6-1 combines with J gene TRBJ2-5; a possible D gene is TRBD1 (6 bases). Trimming shortened V by 8 bases and J by 4 bases, and 17 bases separated the two germline ends. From germline, CDR1 is MNHNS and CDR2 SASEGT. The CDR3 is 14 residues long. CDR3 nucleotides: TGTGCCAGCGAACAAGGGGGATTGGGAGAGACCCAGTACTTC. Translating gives CASEQGGLGETQYF.

The chain has TRBV5-4 and TRBJ1-4; possible D gene TRBD1, 5 bases. The CDR3 is 12 residues long. The germline gives CDR1 SGHNT, CDR2 YYREEE (reference sequence). V shed 1 base and J shed 16 bases, with 14 bases lying between them. The CDR3 is CASSLTDTDWFF. The CDR3 bases are TGTGCCAGCAGCTTGACGGACACAGACTGGTTTTTT.

Only one count was recorded for this clone. The chain couples TRBV5-8 to TRBJ1-2, with unresolved D. The CDR3 extends over 12 amino acids. The V gene lost 0 bases and the J gene lost 5 bases, with 5 bases spanning the gap. CDR1 SGHTS and CDR2 YDEGEE come from the germline V gene. The CDR3 protein is CASSLVGYGYTF. DNA of the CDR3: TGTGCCAGCAGCTTGGTCGGATATGGCTACACCTTC.